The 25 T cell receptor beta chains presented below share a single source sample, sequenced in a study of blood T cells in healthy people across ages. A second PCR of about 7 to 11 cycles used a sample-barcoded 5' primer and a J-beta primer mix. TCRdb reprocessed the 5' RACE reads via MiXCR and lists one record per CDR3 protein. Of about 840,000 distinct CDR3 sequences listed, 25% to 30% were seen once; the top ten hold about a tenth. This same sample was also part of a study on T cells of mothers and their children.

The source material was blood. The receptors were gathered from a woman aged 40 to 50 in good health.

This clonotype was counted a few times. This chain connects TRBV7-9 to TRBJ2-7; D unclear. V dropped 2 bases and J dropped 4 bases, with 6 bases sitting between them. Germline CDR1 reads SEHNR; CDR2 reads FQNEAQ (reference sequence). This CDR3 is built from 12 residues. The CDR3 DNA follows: TGTGCCAGCAGCTTAAATGCGTACGAGCAGTACTTC. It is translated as CASSLNAYEQYF.

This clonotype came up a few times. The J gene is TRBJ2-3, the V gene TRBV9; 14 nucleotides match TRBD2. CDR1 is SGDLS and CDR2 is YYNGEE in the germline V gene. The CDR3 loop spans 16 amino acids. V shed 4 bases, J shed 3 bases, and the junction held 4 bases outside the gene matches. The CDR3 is CASSIGTSGGTDTQYF. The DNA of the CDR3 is TGTGCCAGCAGCATTGGGACTAGCGGGGGTACAGATACGCAGTATTTT.

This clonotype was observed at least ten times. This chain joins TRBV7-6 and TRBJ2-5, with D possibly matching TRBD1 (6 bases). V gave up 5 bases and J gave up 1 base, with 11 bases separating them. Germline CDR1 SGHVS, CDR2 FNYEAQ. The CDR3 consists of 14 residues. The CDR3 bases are TGTGCCAGCAGCACCTGGACAGTCCAAGAGACCCAGTACTTC. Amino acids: CASSTWTVQETQYF. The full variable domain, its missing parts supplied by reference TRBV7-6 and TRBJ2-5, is GAGVSQSPRYKVTKRGQDVALRCDPISGHVSLYWYRQALGQGPEFLTYFNYEAQQDKSGLPNDRFSAERPEGSISTLTIQRTEQRDSAMYRCASSTWTVQETQYFGPGTRLLVL.

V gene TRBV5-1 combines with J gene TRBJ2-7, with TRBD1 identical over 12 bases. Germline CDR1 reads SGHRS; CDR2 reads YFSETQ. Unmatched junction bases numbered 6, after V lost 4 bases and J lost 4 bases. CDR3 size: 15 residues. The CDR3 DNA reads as TGCGCCAGCAGCACCGGGACAGGGGGCCCATACGAGCAGTACTTC. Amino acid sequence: CASSTGTGGPYEQYF.

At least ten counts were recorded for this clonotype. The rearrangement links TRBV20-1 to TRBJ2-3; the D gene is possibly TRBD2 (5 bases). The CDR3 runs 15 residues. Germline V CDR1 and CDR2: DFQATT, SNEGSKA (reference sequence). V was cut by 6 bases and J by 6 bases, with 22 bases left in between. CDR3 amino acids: CSAEKAVTSSDTQYF. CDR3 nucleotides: TGCAGTGCCGAGAAAGCGGTTACCAGCAGTGATACGCAGTATTTT.

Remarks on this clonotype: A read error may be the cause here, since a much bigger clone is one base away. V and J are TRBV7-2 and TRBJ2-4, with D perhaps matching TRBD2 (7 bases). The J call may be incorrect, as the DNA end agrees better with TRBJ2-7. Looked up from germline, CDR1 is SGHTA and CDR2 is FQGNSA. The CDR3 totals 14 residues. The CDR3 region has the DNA TGTGCCAACACCCAACAGGGAGGGGGTAACGAGCAGTACTTC. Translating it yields CANTQQGGGNEQYF.

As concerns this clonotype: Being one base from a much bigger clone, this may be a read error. The chain's CDR3 is CASTGSGTGASEQFF. CDR3 nucleotides: TGCGCCAGCACGGGAAGTGGGACAGGGGCCTCCGAGCAGTTCTTC. V gene TRBV5-1 combines with J gene TRBJ2-1, with 10 nucleotides matching TRBD1. J was trimmed by 10 bases and V by 6 bases; bases with no gene match: 13. The CDR3 is made up of 15 amino acids. From germline, CDR1 is SGHRS and CDR2 YFSETQ.

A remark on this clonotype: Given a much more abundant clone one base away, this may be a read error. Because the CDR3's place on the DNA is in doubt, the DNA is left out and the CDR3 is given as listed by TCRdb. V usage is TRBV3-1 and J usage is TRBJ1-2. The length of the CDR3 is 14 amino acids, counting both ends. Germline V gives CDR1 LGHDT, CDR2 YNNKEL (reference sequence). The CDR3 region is CAGSPNGDVYGCTF.

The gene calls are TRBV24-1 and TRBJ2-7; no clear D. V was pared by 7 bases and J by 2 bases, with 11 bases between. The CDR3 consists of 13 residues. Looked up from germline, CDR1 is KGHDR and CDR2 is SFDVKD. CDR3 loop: CATSRGPTYEQYF. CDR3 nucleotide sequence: TGTGCCACCAGCCGAGGTCCTACCTACGAGCAGTACTTC.

CDR3 nucleotides: TGTGCCAGCCAGTTCCCTGGGGCCAACGTCCTGACTTTC. Encoded protein: CASQFPGANVLTF. The chain joins TRBV2 to TRBJ2-6; D is unresolved. The CDR3 has 13 amino acids. V gave up 8 bases and J gave up 2 bases, with 7 bases separating them. The germline V gene encodes CDR1 SNHLY and CDR2 FYNNEI.

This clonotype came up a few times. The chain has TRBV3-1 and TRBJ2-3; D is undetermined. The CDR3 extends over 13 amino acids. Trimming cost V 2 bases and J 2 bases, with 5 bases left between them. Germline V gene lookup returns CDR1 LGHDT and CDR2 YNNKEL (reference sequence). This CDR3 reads CASSQTHTDTQYF. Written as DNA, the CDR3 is TGTGCCAGCAGCCAAACACACACAGATACGCAGTATTTT.

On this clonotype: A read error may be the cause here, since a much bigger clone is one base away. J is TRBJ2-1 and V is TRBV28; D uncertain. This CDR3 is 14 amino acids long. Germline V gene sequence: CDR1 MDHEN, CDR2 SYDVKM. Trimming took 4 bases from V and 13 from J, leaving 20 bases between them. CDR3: CASSSLGIGETQFF. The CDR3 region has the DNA TGTGCCAGCAGTTCCCTAGGGATCGGAGAGACCCAGTTCTTC.

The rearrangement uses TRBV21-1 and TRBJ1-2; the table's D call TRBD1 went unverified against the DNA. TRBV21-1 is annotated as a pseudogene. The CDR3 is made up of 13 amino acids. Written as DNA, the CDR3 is TGTGCCAGCAAATTGGGGACATGCTGTGGCTACACCTTC. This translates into CASKLGTCCGYTF.

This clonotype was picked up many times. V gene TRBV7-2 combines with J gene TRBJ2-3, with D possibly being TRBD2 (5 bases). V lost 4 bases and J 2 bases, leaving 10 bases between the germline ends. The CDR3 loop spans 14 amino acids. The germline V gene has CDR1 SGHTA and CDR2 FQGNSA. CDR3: CASSSLLVTDTQYF. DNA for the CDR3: TGTGCCAGCAGCTCCCTACTAGTCACAGATACGCAGTATTTT. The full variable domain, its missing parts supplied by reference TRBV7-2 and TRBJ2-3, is GAGVSQSPSNKVTEKGKDVELRCDPISGHTALYWYRQSLGQGLEFLIYFQGNSAPDKSGLPSDRFSAERTGGSVSTLTIQRTQQEDSAVYLCASSSLLVTDTQYFGPGTRLTVL.

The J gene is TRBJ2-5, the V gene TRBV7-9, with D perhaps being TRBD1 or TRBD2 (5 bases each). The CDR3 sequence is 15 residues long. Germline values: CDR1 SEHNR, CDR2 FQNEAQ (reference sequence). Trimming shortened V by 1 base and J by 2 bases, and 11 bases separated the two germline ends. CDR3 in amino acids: CASSLGRGVQETQYF. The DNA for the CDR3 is TGTGCCAGCAGCTTAGGACGAGGGGTTCAAGAGACCCAGTACTTC.

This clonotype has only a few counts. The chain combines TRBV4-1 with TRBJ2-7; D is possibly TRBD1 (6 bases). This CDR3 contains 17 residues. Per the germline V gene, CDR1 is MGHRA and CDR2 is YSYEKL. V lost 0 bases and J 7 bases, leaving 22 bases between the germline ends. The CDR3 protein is CASSQDSDRLLADEQYF. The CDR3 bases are TGCGCCAGCAGCCAAGATTCCGACAGGCTCCTTGCAGATGAGCAGTACTTC.

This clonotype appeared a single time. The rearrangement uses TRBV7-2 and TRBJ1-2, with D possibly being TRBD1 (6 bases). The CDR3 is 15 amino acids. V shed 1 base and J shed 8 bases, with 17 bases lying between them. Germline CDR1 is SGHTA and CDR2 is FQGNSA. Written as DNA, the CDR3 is TGTGCCAGCAGCTTAGAAAGGGCCGACAGGTTAGGCTACACCTTC. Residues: CASSLERADRLGYTF. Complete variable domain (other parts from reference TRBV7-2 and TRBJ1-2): GAGVSQSPSNKVTEKGKDVELRCDPISGHTALYWYRQSLGQGLEFLIYFQGNSAPDKSGLPSDRFSAERTGGSVSTLTIQRTQQEDSAVYLCASSLERADRLGYTFGSGTRLTVV.

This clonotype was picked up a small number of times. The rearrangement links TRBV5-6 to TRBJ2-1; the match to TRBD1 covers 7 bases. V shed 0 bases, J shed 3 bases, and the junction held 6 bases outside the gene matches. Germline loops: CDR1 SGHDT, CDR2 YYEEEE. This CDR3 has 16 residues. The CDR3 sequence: CASSLAPGQYYNEQFF. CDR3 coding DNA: TGTGCCAGCAGCTTGGCACCGGGACAGTACTACAATGAGCAGTTCTTC.

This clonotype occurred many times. The CDR3 DNA follows: TGTGCCACCTCTAACTCGGGGACTGGGGCCAACGTCCTGACTTTC. This codes for CATSNSGTGANVLTF. The genes are TRBV12-3 or TRBV12-4 and TRBJ2-6; D is perhaps TRBD2 (5 bases). V lost 10 bases and J 2 bases, leaving 15 bases between the germline ends. CDR3 length equals 15 residues.

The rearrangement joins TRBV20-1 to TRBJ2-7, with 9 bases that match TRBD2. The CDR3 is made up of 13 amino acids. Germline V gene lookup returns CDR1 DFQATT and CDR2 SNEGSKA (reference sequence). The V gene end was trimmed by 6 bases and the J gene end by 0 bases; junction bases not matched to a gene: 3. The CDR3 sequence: CSASAGGSYEQYF. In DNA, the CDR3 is TGCAGTGCATCAGCGGGGGGCTCCTACGAGCAGTACTTC.

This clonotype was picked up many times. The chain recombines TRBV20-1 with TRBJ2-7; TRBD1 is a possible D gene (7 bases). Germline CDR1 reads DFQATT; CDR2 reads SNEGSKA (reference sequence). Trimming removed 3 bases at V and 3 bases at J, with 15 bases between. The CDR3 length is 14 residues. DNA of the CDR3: TGCAGTGCTAGCGCAGGGGGGCGGGGCTACGAGCAGTACTTC. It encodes CSASAGGRGYEQYF.

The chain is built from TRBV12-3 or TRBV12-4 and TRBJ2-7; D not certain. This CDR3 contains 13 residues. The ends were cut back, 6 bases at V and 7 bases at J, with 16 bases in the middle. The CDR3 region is CASSRRTSGEQYF. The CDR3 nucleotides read TGTGCCAGCAGCAGACGGACGAGTGGGGAGCAGTACTTC.

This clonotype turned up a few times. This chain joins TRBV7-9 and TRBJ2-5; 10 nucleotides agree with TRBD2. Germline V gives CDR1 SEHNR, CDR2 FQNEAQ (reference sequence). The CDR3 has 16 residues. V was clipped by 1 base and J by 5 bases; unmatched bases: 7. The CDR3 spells CASSLVTSGAAETQYF. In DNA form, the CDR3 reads TGTGCCAGCAGCTTAGTAACTAGCGGGGCGGCGGAGACCCAGTACTTC.

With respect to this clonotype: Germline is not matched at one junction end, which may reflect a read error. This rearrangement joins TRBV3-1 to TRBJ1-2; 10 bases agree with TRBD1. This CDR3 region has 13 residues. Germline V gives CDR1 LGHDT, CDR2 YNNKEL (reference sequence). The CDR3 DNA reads TGTGTCAGCAGCCGAGGGACAGGGGATGGCTACACCTTC. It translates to CVSSRGTGDGYTF. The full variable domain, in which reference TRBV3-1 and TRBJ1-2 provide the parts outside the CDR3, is DTAVSQTPKYLVTQMGNDKSIKCEQNLGHDTMYWYKQDSKKFLKIMFSYNNKELIINETVPNRFSPKSPDKAHLNLHINSLELGDSAVYFCVSSRGTGDGYTFGSGTRLTVV.

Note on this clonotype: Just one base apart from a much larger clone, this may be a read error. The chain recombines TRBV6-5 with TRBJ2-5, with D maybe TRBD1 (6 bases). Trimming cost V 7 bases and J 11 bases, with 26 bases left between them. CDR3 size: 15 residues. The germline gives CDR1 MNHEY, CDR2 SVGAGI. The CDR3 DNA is TGTGCCAGCAACAACATGGGGGCCGGCTACAATGAGCAGTACTTC. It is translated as CASNNMGAGYNEQYF.